Given below is one T cell receptor (beta chain) in context. The CDR3 length is 14 residues. V was pared by 4 bases and J by 4 bases, with 10 bases between. Looked up from germline, CDR1 is MNHEY and CDR2 is SVGAGI. This entry belongs to a study of T cell responses to AZD1222 COVID-19 vaccine. Method: immunoSEQ multiplex PCR; TCRdb's copy keeps in-frame clones and lacks some. Among over 120,000 clones listed, roughly 90% were seen once. The source of this sequence is an adult who received the MenACWY meningococcal vaccine as a control. The sample was peripheral blood, taken 28 days after the second dose of the MenACWY control vaccine. The V and J genes are TRBV6-5 and TRBJ1-4; tentative D call: TRBD1 (5 bases). The CDR3 is CASSFRGNNEKLFF. CDR3 nucleotide sequence: TGTGCCAGCAGTTTCCGGGGGAATAATGAAAAACTGTTTTTT.